This T cell receptor (beta chain) appears in the sequencing data of a study of blood T cell repertoires in COVID-19. For the study at large: COVID-19 samples, acute and convalescent, were from the United States, Italy and Spain. PBMCs, B-cell-depleted T cells, or T cells provided the cDNA or gDNA that made up the material.

Per germline, CDR1 SGHNT and CDR2 YENEEA. This CDR3 has 14 amino acids. The ends were cut back, 3 bases at V and 1 base at J, with 7 bases in the middle. In the authors' methods: From reference gene primer amplification, estimates of nucleated cell counts were derived. This table comes from immunoSEQ multiplex PCR, and its TCRdb copy is limited to in-frame clones, with some not included. That table supplies the V and J calls and clone size; D and trimming were determined from the DNA. This sample carries just under 350,000 clones, approximately 82% of them seen once, and the ten largest clones take 2.5% to 3%.

The sequence came from a man aged 25 to 40 with active or convalescent COVID-19. The V and J genes are TRBV11-3 and TRBJ1-3, with D unclear. The sequencing input was peripheral blood. Here the CDR3 reads CASSLRESGNTIYF. Written as DNA, the CDR3 is TGTGCCAGCAGCTTGAGGGAATCTGGAAACACCATATATTTT.